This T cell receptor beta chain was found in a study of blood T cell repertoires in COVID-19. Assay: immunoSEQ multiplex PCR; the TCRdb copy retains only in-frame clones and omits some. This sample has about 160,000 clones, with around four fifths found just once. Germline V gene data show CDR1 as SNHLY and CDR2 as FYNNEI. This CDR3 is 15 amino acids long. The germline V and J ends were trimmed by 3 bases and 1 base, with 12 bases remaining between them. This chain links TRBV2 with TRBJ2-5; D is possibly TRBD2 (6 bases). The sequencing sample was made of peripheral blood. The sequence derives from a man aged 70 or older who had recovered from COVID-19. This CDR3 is CASSDLAVVQETQYF. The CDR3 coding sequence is TGTGCCAGCAGTGATTTAGCGGTCGTCCAAGAGACCCAGTACTTC.